The next 16 T cell receptor beta chains were all read from a single sample in a study of molecular identifiers for immune sequencing clone quantification. TCRdb reanalysed the PCR reads using MiXCR and keeps one entry per CDR3 protein. Among fewer than 350,000 distinct CDR3 sequences, about a fifth were seen once, and the ten largest hold 0.81%. The sequenced material came from naive CD8+ T cells from blood, with Jurkat cell RNA spiked in. Described subset: FACS-sorted CD8+CD4-CCR7+CD45RA+ naive T cells. These receptor sequences come from a human donor in good health. Some libraries in this study had Jurkat cell RNA spiked in.

About this clonotype itself: Given a much more abundant clone one base away, this may be a read error. The chain has TRBV27 and TRBJ1-6, with a weak D call TRBD1 (5 bases). The germline V gene has CDR1 MNHEY and CDR2 SMNVEV (reference sequence). The length of the CDR3 is 17 residues. This chain's CDR3 is CASSSSGPSSYNSPFHF. The CDR3 region has the DNA TGTGCCAGCAGTTCATCGGGACCGAGCTCCTATAATTCACCCTTCCACTTT.

This clonotype showed up just a few times. The genes are TRBV29-1 and TRBJ2-7; the D is unclear. Germline-derived CDR1 and CDR2 are SQVTM and ANQGSEA. V was clipped by 5 bases and J by 2 bases, with 10 bases between them. The CDR3 is made up of 12 amino acids. The CDR3 reads CSVLLGTYEQYF. The CDR3 nucleotides read TGCAGCGTTTTATTAGGGACCTACGAGCAGTACTTC.

Ten or more counts support this clonotype. The chain employs TRBV6-4 and TRBJ1-4, with D perhaps TRBD1 (5 bases). Germline assignment: CDR1 MRHNA and CDR2 SNTAGT. The CDR3 sequence is 13 residues long. V shed 9 bases and J shed 0 bases, with 8 bases lying between them. The CDR3 coding sequence is TGTGCCAGATCGGGGGCAACTAATGAAAAACTGTTTTTT. Translating gives CARSGATNEKLFF.

With regard to this clonotype: A much larger clonotype is one base distant, so this may be a read error. This chain joins TRBV9 and TRBJ2-3; 9 bases agree with TRBD2. Per germline, CDR1 SGDLS and CDR2 YYNGEE. The CDR3 runs to 17 residues. The DNA for the CDR3 is TGTGCCAGCAGCCCGGAGCGGGGGGCCCCTAGCACAGATACGCGGTATTTT. This encodes CASSPERGAPSTDTRYF.

At least ten counts were recorded for this clonotype. The V call is TRBV7-3, the J call TRBJ2-1, with D perhaps being TRBD1 or TRBD2 (5 bases each). The ends were cut back, 4 bases at V and 6 bases at J, with 13 bases in the middle. Germline V gives CDR1 SGHTA, CDR2 FQGTGA. The CDR3 spans 14 residues. The CDR3 spells CASSWDPLGNEQFF. CDR3 coding DNA: TGTGCCAGCAGCTGGGACCCGCTTGGCAATGAGCAGTTCTTC. The complete variable domain, with remaining parts taken from reference TRBV7-3 and TRBJ2-1, reads GAGVSQTPSNKVTEKGKYVELRCDPISGHTALYWYRQSLGQGPEFLIYFQGTGAADDSGLPNDRFFAVRPEGSVSTLKIQRTERGDSAVYLCASSWDPLGNEQFFGPGTRLTVL.

This clonotype has a handful of counts. The V and J genes are TRBV2 and TRBJ2-3; D might be TRBD1 or TRBD2, each matching 5 bases. CDR1 SNHLY and CDR2 FYNNEI come from the germline V gene. The length of the CDR3 is 13 residues. V lost 8 bases and J 6 bases, leaving 15 bases between the germline ends. The CDR3 sequence is CASWDPPTDTQYF. The DNA for the CDR3 is TGTGCCAGCTGGGACCCTCCCACGGATACGCAGTATTTT.

On this clonotype itself: This may be a read error: a much more frequent sequence differs by one nucleotide. This sequence joins TRBV7-6 and TRBJ2-1, with D possibly TRBD2 on 5 matching bases. Germline CDR1 SGHVS, CDR2 FNYEAQ. There are 18 residues in the CDR3. Trimming took off 3 bases at V and 5 bases at J, with 23 bases between the two ends. CDR3 nucleotide sequence: TGTGCCAGCAGCTTCTCACACGGGAAACCGGGAATCCACAATGAGCAGTTCTTC. The encoded protein is CASSFSHGKPGIHNEQFF.

Ten or more counts support this clonotype. The genes are TRBV29-1 and TRBJ2-3; D could derive from TRBD1 or TRBD2 (6 bases each). Trimming removed 7 bases at V and 2 bases at J, with 25 bases between. This CDR3 spans 17 amino acids. Per germline, CDR1 SQVTM and CDR2 ANQGSEA. The CDR3 sequence: CSADVGGNNPFTDTQYF. The CDR3, as DNA: TGCAGCGCTGATGTGGGGGGCAACAACCCGTTCACAGATACGCAGTATTTT.

This clonotype has ten or more counts. The gene calls are TRBV20-1 and TRBJ2-7; D remains ambiguous. The ends were cut back, 5 bases at V and 0 bases at J, with 11 bases in the middle. The CDR3 consists of 13 residues. Per the germline V gene, CDR1 is DFQATT and CDR2 is SNEGSKA (reference sequence). In DNA, the CDR3 is TGCAGTGCTTCGGGCCGGAGCTCCTACGAGCAGTACTTC. Translation gives CSASGRSSYEQYF.

This clonotype has a count of ten or more. The chain couples TRBV5-4 to TRBJ2-3; D remains ambiguous. Looked up from germline, CDR1 is SGHNT and CDR2 is YYREEE (reference sequence). V was clipped by 1 base and J by 3 bases, with 3 bases between them. CDR3 length equals 12 residues. This CDR3 reads CASSLMTDTQYF. DNA of the CDR3: TGTGCCAGCAGCTTGATGACAGATACGCAGTATTTT.

This clonotype was recorded at least ten times. This chain links TRBV4-2 with TRBJ2-7; TRBD2 matches at 9 bases. The junction had 5 bases not matched to a gene; V was cut back by 0 bases and J by 2 bases. The CDR3 length is 16 residues. The germline gives CDR1 LGHNA, CDR2 YNFKEQ. In DNA, the CDR3 is TGTGCCAGCAGCCAAGATCGGGCTAGCGGGGCCTACGAGCAGTACTTC. It encodes CASSQDRASGAYEQYF.

This clonotype was seen more than once but under ten times. The chain combines TRBV19 with TRBJ2-7, with 14 bases matching TRBD2. Losses at the gene ends were 3 bases for V and 2 bases for J; bases not matched to a gene: 0. Germline V gives CDR1 LNHDA, CDR2 SQIVND (reference sequence). CDR3 length: 15 residues. The CDR3 DNA reads as TGTGCCAGTAGTATGACTAGCGGGGGGGCCTACGAGCAGTACTTC. This sequence encodes CASSMTSGGAYEQYF. Full variable domain (remainder filled in from reference TRBV19 and TRBJ2-7): DGGITQSPKYLFRKEGQNVTLSCEQNLNHDAMYWYRQDPGQGLRLIYYSQIVNDFQKGDIAEGYSVSREKKESFPLTVTSAQKNPTAFYLCASSMTSGGAYEQYFGPGTRLTVT.

This clonotype was seen ten or more times. V and J are TRBV24-1 and TRBJ2-1; D unclear. V gave up 0 bases and J gave up 5 bases, with 4 bases separating them. CDR1 is KGHDR and CDR2 is SFDVKD in the germline V gene. CDR3 length equals 13 residues. DNA of the CDR3: TGTGCCACCAGTGATTTGGCAGACAATGAGCAGTTCTTC. Protein: CATSDLADNEQFF.

This clonotype was found many times. The chain uses TRBV30 and TRBJ2-7; D is unresolved. This CDR3 comprises 14 residues. Germline CDR1 reads GTSNPN; CDR2 reads SVGIG (reference sequence). V lost 0 bases and J 2 bases, leaving 11 bases between the germline ends. CDR3 residues: CAWSVGLTPYEQYF. CDR3 sequence (DNA): TGTGCCTGGAGTGTGGGTCTAACTCCCTACGAGCAGTACTTC.

This clonotype showed up many times. This sequence joins TRBV28 and TRBJ2-7; D perhaps matches TRBD2 (5 bases). This CDR3 is 14 amino acids long. Between the trimmed V and J ends, which lost 5 bases and 0 bases, there was a span of 11 bases. Germline V lookup: CDR1 MDHEN, CDR2 SYDVKM. The DNA of the CDR3 is TGTGCCAGCAGTCGGACTGCCGTCTCCTACGAGCAGTACTTC. Protein: CASSRTAVSYEQYF.

This clonotype was recorded a few times. The chain carries TRBV4-2 and TRBJ2-3, with TRBD2 matching over 10 bases. Per the germline V gene, CDR1 is LGHNA and CDR2 is YNFKEQ. The CDR3 has 18 residues. With 4 bases clipped from V and 3 bases from J, the junction kept 13 bases outside the gene matches. This chain's CDR3 is CASSLLPGLAEGTDTQYF. The CDR3 DNA sequence: TGTGCCAGCAGCCTACTACCCGGACTAGCGGAGGGGACAGATACGCAGTATTTT.